This T cell receptor (beta chain) was identified during a study of blood T cell repertoires in COVID-19. Overall study context: Collection of acute and convalescent COVID-19 samples took place in the United States, Italy and Spain. The analysed material was cDNA or gDNA that came from T cells, B-cell-depleted T cells, or PBMCs.

Germline trimming cut 0 bases from V and 7 bases from J; bases unmatched to any gene: 4. This CDR3 spans 15 amino acids. Germline CDR1 is LNHDA and CDR2 is SQIVND (reference sequence). Methods used by the authors: Estimated nucleated cell counts came from reference gene primer amplification. Sequencing used immunoSEQ multiplex PCR; TCRdb keeps in-frame clones, though not all of them. That table gives V, J and clone size, and the DNA gave D and trimming. The repertoire holds around 180,000 clones, with around 80% as singletons. This clone was counted only a few times. Source material: peripheral blood. The chain has TRBV19 and TRBJ2-1; 9 bases align to TRBD1. The sequence came from a man in his 70s with active or convalescent COVID-19. In DNA, the CDR3 is TGTGCCAGTAGTATAGAGACAGGGGGGGGGAATGAGCAGTTCTTC. It translates to CASSIETGGGNEQFF. Together with reference TRBV19 and TRBJ2-1, the CDR3 gives the full variable domain: DGGITQSPKYLFRKEGQNVTLSCEQNLNHDAMYWYRQDPGQGLRLIYYSQIVNDFQKGDIAEGYSVSREKKESFPLTVTSAQKNPTAFYLCASSIETGGGNEQFFGPGTRLTVL.